Listed below are T cell receptor beta chains from one sample, sequenced in a study of read filtering for tumor transcriptome and immune sequencing. TCRdb passed the reads through MiXCR, listing each CDR3 protein once. The top ten hold just under 15% of the sample, which has 75,000 to 90,000 distinct CDR3 sequences, 9% to 15% seen once. The sample was a population of CD138-negative cells sorted from bone marrow. These receptor sequences come from a donor aged 40 or older with multiple myeloma. Both conserved end residues are part of each CDR3. Fields, in order: CDR3 DNA, CDR3 protein, D gene, clone size, V gene, J gene. A D gene is named only where the DNA matches it firmly. Not all rows give a size; the values are once, few, many and, for expanded clones, a class.

CDR3nt: TGTGCCAGCAGCTTTGGTTCTTACACTGAAGCTTTCTTT
CDR3aa: CASSFGSYTEAFF
d_gene: -
abundance: -
v_gene: TRBV7-9
j_gene: TRBJ1-1

CDR3nt: TGCAGTGCACCGGACAGGGGAGGGACAGATACGCAGTATTTT
CDR3aa: CSAPDRGGTDTQYF
d_gene: TRBD1
abundance: many
v_gene: TRBV20-1
j_gene: TRBJ2-3

CDR3nt: TGCAGCGTCTCCGACAGGGGTACTGGCTACACCTTC
CDR3aa: CSVSDRGTGYTF
d_gene: TRBD1
abundance: many
v_gene: TRBV29-1
j_gene: TRBJ1-2

CDR3nt: TGTGCCACCAGCATCCTAAACACTGAAGCTTTCTTT
CDR3aa: CATSILNTEAFF
d_gene: -
abundance: many
v_gene: TRBV15
j_gene: TRBJ1-1

CDR3nt: TGCAGTGCTAATCCACCACTAGCGGGAGCGCTCACAGATACGCAGTATTTT
CDR3aa: CSANPPLAGALTDTQYF
d_gene: TRBD2
abundance: -
v_gene: TRBV20-1
j_gene: TRBJ2-3

CDR3nt: TGCAGTGCAATGGACAGGGGGACTGGAAACACCATATATTTT
CDR3aa: CSAMDRGTGNTIYF
d_gene: TRBD1
abundance: many
v_gene: TRBV20-1
j_gene: TRBJ1-3

CDR3nt: TGCGCCAGCAGCTCGGAATCGATAGCCGGGGAGCTGTTTTTT
CDR3aa: CASSSESIAGELFF
d_gene: -
abundance: many
v_gene: TRBV5-1
j_gene: TRBJ2-2

CDR3nt: TGCGCCAGCAGCTTCCAGGGATCAGCTAATGAAAAACTGTTTTTT
CDR3aa: CASSFQGSANEKLFF
d_gene: -
abundance: many
v_gene: TRBV5-1
j_gene: TRBJ1-4

CDR3nt: TGTGCCAGCAGTTGGCGGGAGAGGTATACGCAGTATTTT
CDR3aa: CASSWRERYTQYF
d_gene: TRBD2
abundance: -
v_gene: TRBV6-6
j_gene: TRBJ2-3

CDR3nt: TGCAGCGTTGAGAGAGGGGGCGGGAATGAGCAGTTCTTC
CDR3aa: CSVERGGGNEQFF
d_gene: TRBD1
abundance: many
v_gene: TRBV29-1
j_gene: TRBJ2-1

CDR3nt: TGTGCCAGCACTCAACAGGGGGCTGAAGCTTTCTTT
CDR3aa: CASTQQGAEAFF
d_gene: TRBD1
abundance: many
v_gene: TRBV6-5
j_gene: TRBJ1-1

CDR3nt: TGCAGTGCTAGAGACCTGGACTCCCTTGACGCAGATACGCAGTATTTT
CDR3aa: CSARDLDSLDADTQYF
d_gene: -
abundance: many
v_gene: TRBV20-1
j_gene: TRBJ2-3

CDR3nt: TGTGCCAGCAGTTCAGGACAGGGACCCTACGAGCAGTACTTC
CDR3aa: CASSSGQGPYEQYF
d_gene: TRBD1
abundance: many
v_gene: TRBV28
j_gene: TRBJ2-7

CDR3nt: TGTGCCAGCAGATCTCTGAGGACAGGAGCTTTCTTT
CDR3aa: CASRSLRTGAFF
d_gene: TRBD1
abundance: many
v_gene: TRBV6-5
j_gene: TRBJ1-1

CDR3nt: TGCGCCAGCAGCTTGGACCCTGGGAGCACAGATACGCAGTATTTT
CDR3aa: CASSLDPGSTDTQYF
d_gene: -
abundance: many
v_gene: TRBV5-1
j_gene: TRBJ2-3

CDR3nt: TGCGCCAGCAGCTTGGGTCCGAGGAACACCGGGGAGCTGTTTTTT
CDR3aa: CASSLGPRNTGELFF
d_gene: -
abundance: many
v_gene: TRBV5-1
j_gene: TRBJ2-2

CDR3nt: TGCAGTGCTAGGTGGGTCTGGGCTGAGCAGTTCTTC
CDR3aa: CSARWVWAEQFF
d_gene: -
abundance: few
v_gene: TRBV20-1
j_gene: TRBJ2-1

CDR3nt: TGCAGCGTGCGATTCCGGGACAGGGTGAACTACGAGCAGTACTTC
CDR3aa: CSVRFRDRVNYEQYF
d_gene: TRBD1
abundance: many
v_gene: TRBV29-1
j_gene: TRBJ2-7

CDR3nt: TGCGCCAGCAGCCGATTCTTCGCGGGTACCCCTTACAATGAGCAGTTCTTC
CDR3aa: CASSRFFAGTPYNEQFF
d_gene: -
abundance: -
v_gene: TRBV4-1
j_gene: TRBJ2-1

CDR3nt: TGTGCCAGCAGTTTGGCCAGGGGCCTTAGCAATCAGCCCCAGCATTTT
CDR3aa: CASSLARGLSNQPQHF
d_gene: -
abundance: many
v_gene: TRBV28
j_gene: TRBJ1-5